A single sample gave rise to the 30 T cell receptor beta chains below, sequenced in a study of PD-L1 blockade in urothelial cancer. Clones were sequenced by immunoSEQ multiplex PCR, and TCRdb holds only the in-frame ones, with some missing. The table lists about 87,000 clones, over 80% of them singletons. Regarding time point: pretreatment peripheral blood. The sample in question was PBMCs, obtained around atezolizumab (anti-PD-L1) treatment. The receptors here all came from a man in his sixties with urothelial cancer.

The chain links TRBV5-6 to TRBJ2-1; TRBD2 agrees at 7 bases. J was trimmed by 3 bases and V by 0 bases; bases with no gene match: 3. CDR1 is SGHDT, CDR2 YYEEEE, per germline. This CDR3 is built from 15 residues. The CDR3 coding sequence is TGTGCCAGCAGCTTGGGTCTAGCGGACTACAATGAGCAGTTCTTC. Its protein product is CASSLGLADYNEQFF.

The chain has TRBV6-6 and TRBJ1-2, with D tentatively TRBD1 (5 bases). The CDR3 length is 13 residues. Per the germline V gene, CDR1 is MNHNY and CDR2 is SVGAGI (reference sequence). The V and J ends lost 4 bases and 0 bases respectively, with 6 bases between them. Written as DNA, the CDR3 is TGTGCCAGCAGTTTGACAGCTAACTATGGCTACACCTTC. It is translated as CASSLTANYGYTF.

The CDR3 region is CASSEELGARPTF. CDR3 DNA: TGTGCCAGCAGTGAAGAACTGGGGGCGCGTCCCACCTTC. This rearrangement joins TRBV25-1 to TRBJ1-2; tentative D call: TRBD1 (6 bases). The CDR3 runs to 13 residues. Germline-derived CDR1 and CDR2 are MGHDK and SYGVNS. Trimming left V 2 bases short and J 13 bases short, with 17 bases between.

The chain employs TRBV5-1 and TRBJ2-5, with D perhaps assigned TRBD1 or TRBD2 (5 bases each). The V end was cut by 4 bases, the J end by 5 bases, with 18 bases between. The length of the CDR3 is 15 residues. In germline, CDR1 is SGHRS, CDR2 YFSETQ. The CDR3 DNA is TGCGCCAGCAGCCTGGGGGAGAGGTTGGGGGAGACCCAGTACTTC. Translated: CASSLGERLGETQYF.

The rearrangement uses TRBV19 and TRBJ1-1; 8 bases fit TRBD1. Germline CDR1 is LNHDA and CDR2 is SQIVND (reference sequence). CDR3 length equals 14 residues. Losses at the gene ends were 6 bases for V and 0 bases for J; bases not matched to a gene: 3. CDR3 sequence (DNA): TGTGCCAGTAGCCACAGGGGGATGAACACTGAAGCTTTCTTT. Its protein is CASSHRGMNTEAFF.

The chain joins TRBV11-2 to TRBJ2-3, with TRBD1 matching 7 bases. The CDR3 sequence is 14 residues long. V dropped 5 bases and J dropped 1; count of bases not matched to a gene: 3. Germline CDR1 reads SGHAT; CDR2 reads FQNNGV. Here the CDR3 DNA reads TGTGCCAGCAGCCGCGACAGGGGCACAGATACGCAGTATTTT. As protein: CASSRDRGTDTQYF.

The chain is built from TRBV5-1 and TRBJ2-7, with 10 bases matching TRBD2. Trimming removed 2 bases from V and 3 bases from J; junction bases left unmatched: 5. Germline CDR1 SGHRS, CDR2 YFSETQ. This CDR3 comprises 15 residues. In nucleotides, the CDR3 is TGCGCCAGCAGCTTTGGGACTAGCGAGAGCTACGAGCAGTACTTC. It encodes CASSFGTSESYEQYF.

Turning to this clone: One end of the junction is discordant with germline, which a read error may explain. J is TRBJ1-3 and V is TRBV7-9; D is perhaps TRBD1 (5 bases). This CDR3 is built from 17 residues. Germline-derived CDR1 and CDR2 are SEHNR and FQNEAQ (reference sequence). CDR3 bases: TGTGCCAGCAGCTTAGGGAGGGGACTGAGCTCTGGAAGCACCATATATTTT. Translation: CASSLGRGLSSGSTIYF.

The V call is TRBV4-2, the J call TRBJ1-3, with TRBD1 as a possible D gene (5 bases). The V and J ends lost 4 bases and 4 bases respectively, with 14 bases between them. Germline loops: CDR1 LGHNA, CDR2 YNFKEQ. The CDR3 extends over 15 amino acids. CDR3 bases: TGTGCCAGCAGCCCTTCCGGACAACGAGGAAACACCATATATTTT. It yields the protein CASSPSGQRGNTIYF.

This sequence joins TRBV6-5 and TRBJ1-2; D might be TRBD1 (6 bases). This CDR3 contains 12 residues. Germline assignment: CDR1 MNHEY and CDR2 SVGAGI. V dropped 5 bases and J dropped 13 bases, with 17 bases sitting between them. This CDR3 reads CASSPLGQSGTF. The CDR3 DNA reads as TGTGCCAGCAGTCCACTTGGACAGTCAGGCACCTTC.

The chain has TRBV5-6 and TRBJ2-1; 10 bases fit TRBD2. The CDR3 loop spans 15 amino acids. V shed 6 bases and J 2 bases; nucleotides not matched to a gene: 5. From germline, CDR1 is SGHDT and CDR2 YYEEEE. CDR3 in amino acids: CASTTSGIPYNEQFF. In nucleotides, the CDR3 is TGTGCCAGCACCACTAGCGGGATACCCTACAATGAGCAGTTCTTC.

This clone was picked up a small number of times. The same CDR3 also results from other DNA sequences found in this sample. The chain carries TRBV18 and TRBJ2-7; 11 nucleotides agree with TRBD2. The J segment lost 3 bases and the V segment lost 3 bases, leaving 1 base of the junction unmatched. The CDR3 is made up of 14 amino acids. The V gene's germline CDR1 is KGHSH and CDR2 LQKENI. The CDR3 spells CASSPGTSGYEQYF. The CDR3 bases are TGTGCCAGCTCACCCGGGACTAGCGGCTACGAGCAGTACTTC.

V usage is TRBV10-3 and J usage is TRBJ2-7; 9 nucleotides match TRBD1. J was trimmed by 1 base and V by 5 bases; bases with no gene match: 6. The CDR3 loop spans 15 amino acids. Germline V gene sequence: CDR1 ENHRY, CDR2 SYGVKD. The CDR3 loop reads CAISKQGAMSYEQYF. CDR3 in DNA: TGTGCCATCAGTAAACAGGGGGCGATGTCCTACGAGCAGTACTTC.

The gene calls are TRBV5-6 and TRBJ2-2; 7 nucleotides agree with TRBD2. The germline V gene has CDR1 SGHDT and CDR2 YYEEEE. This CDR3 region has 16 residues. Trimming took 0 bases from V and 6 from J; bases not matched to a gene: 8. The CDR3: CASSLVETSGAGELFF. The CDR3 region has the DNA TGTGCCAGCAGCTTGGTTGAGACCAGCGGGGCCGGGGAGCTGTTTTTT.

The chain couples TRBV19 to TRBJ2-1, with 7 nucleotides matching TRBD1. There are 16 residues in the CDR3. The V gene end was trimmed by 6 bases and the J gene end by 8 bases; junction bases not matched to a gene: 16. In germline, CDR1 is LNHDA, CDR2 SQIVND (reference sequence). The CDR3 bases are TGTGCCAGTAGAGACAGGGCAAACGCAATACGGGATGAGCAGTTCTTC. It yields the protein CASRDRANAIRDEQFF.

This clone was counted only a few times. The genes are TRBV7-7 and TRBJ2-1; TRBD2 agrees at 10 bases. Per the germline V gene, CDR1 is SSHAT and CDR2 is FNYEAQ (reference sequence). The CDR3 extends over 17 amino acids. The V and J ends lost 5 bases and 8 bases, in that order; junction bases with no gene match: 15. The CDR3: CASSPTWASGRKYEQFF. In nucleotides, the CDR3 is TGTGCCAGCAGCCCGACATGGGCTAGCGGGAGAAAGTATGAGCAGTTCTTC.

The CDR3 sequence is CAISPGQGYEQYF. CDR3 nucleotide sequence: TGTGCCATCAGCCCGGGACAGGGCTACGAGCAGTACTTC. This chain joins TRBV10-3 and TRBJ2-7; 9 bases align to TRBD1. V shed 6 bases and J 3 bases; nucleotides not matched to a gene: 3. Per germline, CDR1 ENHRY and CDR2 SYGVKD. There are 13 residues in the CDR3.

The chain carries TRBV6-4 and TRBJ2-6; 9 bases line up with TRBD2. V dropped 5 bases and J dropped 0; count of bases not matched to a gene: 11. Looked up from germline, CDR1 is MRHNA and CDR2 is SNTAGT. The CDR3 runs to 19 residues. The CDR3: CASSQNGLAGFSGANVLTF. CDR3 coding DNA: TGTGCCAGCAGTCAGAATGGGCTAGCGGGATTCTCTGGGGCCAACGTCCTGACTTTC.

The chain joins TRBV30 to TRBJ1-6; weak D call: TRBD1 (5 bases). The CDR3 totals 15 residues. Germline V CDR1 and CDR2: GTSNPN, SVGIG (reference sequence). The V end was cut by 0 bases, the J end by 8 bases, with 14 bases between. The CDR3, as DNA: TGTGCCTGGAGTGTACCGGGGGGTATGGATTCACCCCTCCACTTT. It is translated as CAWSVPGGMDSPLHF.

Remarks on this clone: This same CDR3 is encoded by further DNA sequences in the sample. J is TRBJ2-7 and V is TRBV6-1, with 7 nucleotides matching TRBD1. The germline CDR1 and CDR2 sequences are MNHNS and SASEGT. V was pared by 0 bases and J by 4 bases, with 6 bases of the junction left unmatched. The CDR3 length is 15 residues. CDR3 sequence: CASSEASQGVYEQYF. CDR3 DNA: TGTGCCAGCAGTGAAGCCAGTCAGGGGGTGTACGAGCAGTACTTC.

There are a few counts of this clone. V gene TRBV9 combines with J gene TRBJ1-1, with D maybe TRBD1 (5 bases). The CDR3 is 17 amino acids. The germline gives CDR1 SGDLS, CDR2 YYNGEE. V gave up 4 bases and J gave up 8 bases, with 27 bases separating them. The CDR3 DNA reads TGTGCCAGCAGCCCCTACGGAGGGGCAGGGAGGGTAGTAGAAGCTTTCTTT. It encodes CASSPYGGAGRVVEAFF. Based on the CDR3 plus reference TRBV9 and TRBJ1-1, the full variable domain is DSGVTQTPKHLITATGQRVTLRCSPRSGDLSVYWYQQSLDQGLQFLIQYYNGEERAKGNILERFSAQQFPDLHSELNLSSLELGDSALYFCASSPYGGAGRVVEAFFGQGTRLTVV.

V usage is TRBV18 and J usage is TRBJ2-1; D remains ambiguous. The V gene's germline CDR1 is KGHSH and CDR2 LQKENI. The CDR3 contains 13 residues. The V and J ends lost 2 bases and 6 bases respectively, with 8 bases between them. For the CDR3, the DNA is TGTGCCAGCTCACCAGGGCTGGGCAATGAGCAGTTCTTC. This encodes CASSPGLGNEQFF.

This chain connects TRBV6-5 to TRBJ1-2; 7 bases match TRBD1. This CDR3 comprises 13 residues. V dropped 4 bases and J dropped 8; count of bases not matched to a gene: 7. The V gene's germline CDR1 is MNHEY and CDR2 SVGAGI. The CDR3 sequence: CASSLTGSLGYTF. Here the CDR3 DNA reads TGTGCCAGCAGTTTGACAGGGTCGTTAGGCTACACCTTC.

This chain joins TRBV9 and TRBJ2-2; 10 bases agree with TRBD2. CDR1 and CDR2 from the germline V gene are SGDLS and YYNGEE. The CDR3 totals 14 residues. Trimming took 5 bases from V and 6 from J; bases not matched to a gene: 4. CDR3 coding DNA: TGTGCCAGCAGTAAGCGGGGGGGCCCCGGGGAGCTGTTTTTT. As protein: CASSKRGGPGELFF.

There are a few counts of this clone. V is TRBV7-2 and J is TRBJ2-7; TRBD1 matches 7 bases. Germline V CDR1 and CDR2: SGHTA, FQGNSA. The CDR3 is 14 residues long. V shed 5 bases, J shed 3 bases, and the junction held 7 bases outside the gene matches. The CDR3 here is CASSQGQSLYEQYF. CDR3 DNA: TGTGCCAGCAGCCAGGGACAGTCCCTCTACGAGCAGTACTTC. Variable domain in full (rest from reference TRBV7-2 and TRBJ2-7): GAGVSQSPSNKVTEKGKDVELRCDPISGHTALYWYRQSLGQGLEFLIYFQGNSAPDKSGLPSDRFSAERTGGSVSTLTIQRTQQEDSAVYLCASSQGQSLYEQYFGPGTRLTVT.

V gene TRBV19 combines with J gene TRBJ2-3, with TRBD1 matching 8 bases. After removal of 8 bases from V and 4 bases from J, the junction contained 5 bases not matched to a gene. This CDR3 is 13 amino acids long. Germline CDR1 and CDR2: LNHDA and SQIVND (reference sequence). The CDR3 loop reads CASWTGTADTQYF. The CDR3 nucleotides read TGTGCCAGTTGGACAGGGACCGCAGATACGCAGTATTTT.

The chain couples TRBV6-6 to TRBJ2-7; possible D gene TRBD1, 6 bases. From germline, CDR1 is MNHNY and CDR2 SVGAGI (reference sequence). CDR3 length: 15 amino acids. V shed 2 bases and J shed 3 bases, with 14 bases lying between them. The CDR3 DNA follows: TGTGCCAGCAGTTACGAGACAGGACTGTACTACGAGCAGTACTTC. Protein: CASSYETGLYYEQYF.

The V call is TRBV21-1, the J call TRBJ2-7; the DNA was not used to check the table's D call, TRBD1. TRBV21-1 is a documented pseudogene. The CDR3 contains 13 residues. CDR3 sequence (DNA): TGTGCCAGCAGCAAACAGGGGGCATACGAGCAGTACTTC. This translates into CASSKQGAYEQYF.

The J gene is TRBJ1-1, the V gene TRBV2; D remains ambiguous. Trimming took off 6 bases at V and 8 bases at J, with 10 bases between the two ends. The CDR3 totals 11 residues. Germline lookup yields CDR1 SNHLY and CDR2 FYNNEI. In nucleotides, the CDR3 is TGTGCCAGCAGCCCGGAGCGAGAAGCTTTCTTT. Translating it yields CASSPEREAFF.

The chain employs TRBV6-5 and TRBJ2-7; 8 bases line up with TRBD1. This CDR3 is 12 amino acids long. Germline CDR1 is MNHEY and CDR2 is SVGAGI. V gave up 7 bases and J gave up 5 bases; unmatched junction bases: 4. CDR3 sequence: CASTRGHNEQYF. CDR3 nucleotides: TGTGCCAGCACCAGGGGGCACAACGAGCAGTACTTC.